These 14 T cell receptor beta chains share one sample of origin, sequenced in a study of blood T cell repertoires in COVID-19. Data came from immunoSEQ multiplex PCR; TCRdb stores just in-frame clones and leaves some out. This sample has about 48,000 clones, with about 76% found just once. Material: peripheral blood. The origin of the receptors is a human donor with active or convalescent COVID-19. The donor label of this sample is uncertain.

The chain carries TRBV9 and TRBJ2-1; D possibly corresponds to TRBD1 (6 bases). V shed 0 bases and J shed 10 bases, with 8 bases lying between them. CDR1 and CDR2 from the germline V gene are SGDLS and YYNGEE. The CDR3 runs 12 residues. DNA for the CDR3: TGTGCCAGCAGCGTAGTGGACAGCGAGCAGTTCTTC. Its translation: CASSVVDSEQFF.

This clone was observed many times. The rearrangement links TRBV14 to TRBJ1-1; 12 nucleotides line up with TRBD1. Germline V gives CDR1 SGHDN, CDR2 FVKESK. The CDR3 contains 18 residues. The V and J ends lost 3 bases and 5 bases, in that order; junction bases with no gene match: 13. The DNA of the CDR3 is TGTGCCAGCAGCCATGAGGACCGGGACAGGGGGCGCCGGACTGAAGCTTTCTTT. This encodes CASSHEDRDRGRRTEAFF.

This chain uses TRBV20-1 with TRBJ1-2; a weak D match, TRBD1 (6 bases). Germline CDR1 reads DFQATT; CDR2 reads SNEGSKA (reference sequence). This CDR3 has 11 amino acids. Trimming shortened V by 5 bases and J by 8 bases, and 12 bases separated the two germline ends. The CDR3 bases are TGCAGTGCTGATAGACAGGCCGGCTACACCTTC. It specifies CSADRQAGYTF.

The chain has TRBV9 and TRBJ2-1; 10 bases fit TRBD2. The germline V gene encodes CDR1 SGDLS and CDR2 YYNGEE. The CDR3 loop spans 14 amino acids. The V gene end was trimmed by 5 bases and the J gene end by 5 bases; junction bases not matched to a gene: 4. The CDR3 DNA reads TGTGCCAGCAGTGGACTAGCGGACAACAATGAGCAGTTCTTC. Protein: CASSGLADNNEQFF.

The rearrangement joins TRBV19 to TRBJ2-5, with TRBD1 matching 8 bases. Germline CDR1 reads LNHDA; CDR2 reads SQIVND (reference sequence). The CDR3 covers 13 residues. V gave up 7 bases and J gave up 5 bases; unmatched junction bases: 6. The CDR3 DNA reads TGTGCCAGTACCCACAGGGGGTCCGAGACCCAGTACTTC. Translated, it gives CASTHRGSETQYF.

The CDR3 region is CASSLGSSGRAVEETQYF. The CDR3 DNA reads as TGTGCCAGCAGCTTAGGGTCTAGCGGGAGGGCCGTGGAAGAGACCCAGTACTTC. The chain uses TRBV11-2 and TRBJ2-5; 12 nucleotides align to TRBD2. The V segment lost 1 base and the J segment 3 bases; nucleotides outside the gene matches: 9. The CDR3 contains 18 residues. CDR1 and CDR2 from the germline V gene are SGHAT and FQNNGV.

This clone was counted a single time. J is TRBJ2-1 and V is TRBV4-3; D remains unclear. The germline V and J ends were trimmed by 4 bases and 6 bases, with 10 bases remaining between them. Germline loops: CDR1 LGHNA, CDR2 YSLEER. This CDR3 region has 13 residues. The CDR3: CASSPLSPNEQFF. CDR3 bases: TGCGCCAGCAGCCCACTCTCACCCAATGAGCAGTTCTTC.

This chain joins TRBV24-1 and TRBJ2-7; the D gene is possibly TRBD2 (5 bases). Germline V CDR1 and CDR2: KGHDR, SFDVKD. The germline V and J ends were trimmed by 4 bases and 9 bases, with 21 bases remaining between them. The CDR3 covers 15 residues. CDR3 nucleotides: TGTGCCACCAGTGACCATGGCTCCGGGAACCTGGGGCAGTACTTC. Its protein product is CATSDHGSGNLGQYF.

This clone was seen only once. The chain links TRBV7-6 to TRBJ1-1, with D perhaps matching TRBD1 (5 bases). The CDR3 consists of 12 residues. Trimming stripped 2 bases from V and 6 bases from J, with 7 bases between. CDR1 and CDR2 from the germline V gene are SGHVS and FNYEAQ. Written as DNA, the CDR3 is TGTGCCAGCAGCTTACAGGGATCTGAAGCTTTCTTT. Its protein product is CASSLQGSEAFF.

The gene calls are TRBV3-1 (or the pseudogene TRBV3-2) and TRBJ2-3, with TRBD2 matching over 8 bases. V was clipped by 4 bases and J by 4 bases; unmatched bases: 4. This CDR3 is built from 14 residues. The V gene's germline CDR1 is LGHDT and CDR2 YNNKEL (reference sequence). CDR3 region: CASSPGGEADTQYF. CDR3 DNA: TGTGCCAGCAGCCCCGGGGGGGAGGCAGATACGCAGTATTTT.

The chain combines TRBV9 with TRBJ1-2, with 9 bases identical to TRBD1. V lost 3 bases to trimming and J lost 2 bases; unmatched junction nucleotides: 5. The CDR3 is 15 amino acids. Per germline, CDR1 SGDLS and CDR2 YYNGEE. CDR3 amino acids: CASSGYRGPNYGYTF. In DNA, the CDR3 is TGTGCCAGCAGCGGTTACAGGGGGCCAAACTATGGCTACACCTTC.

The chain employs TRBV4-2 and TRBJ2-2, with 11 positions matching TRBD2. Germline CDR1 LGHNA, CDR2 YNFKEQ. Germline trimming cut 2 bases from V and 1 base from J; bases unmatched to any gene: 9. The CDR3 spans 19 residues. The CDR3 region is CASSQHLAGGIGNTGELFF. The CDR3 region has the DNA TGTGCCAGCAGCCAACATTTAGCGGGAGGGATAGGGAACACCGGGGAGCTGTTTTTT.

The CDR3 sequence is CASHSTPEGTEAFF. DNA of the CDR3: TGTGCCAGTCACTCCACGCCTGAGGGCACTGAAGCTTTCTTT. The chain is built from TRBV19 and TRBJ1-1; no firm D call. V dropped 8 bases and J dropped 4 bases, with 17 bases sitting between them. Germline V gene lookup returns CDR1 LNHDA and CDR2 SQIVND (reference sequence). This CDR3 is 14 amino acids long.

Comments on this clone: The same CDR3 is also encoded by other DNA sequences in this sample. The chain employs TRBV9 and TRBJ1-6; D is perhaps TRBD1 (6 bases). The CDR3 extends over 15 amino acids. From germline, CDR1 is SGDLS and CDR2 YYNGEE. Trimming stripped 0 bases from V and 7 bases from J, with 11 bases between. The CDR3 sequence is CASSVAGVGNSPLHF. The CDR3 DNA is TGTGCCAGCAGCGTAGCAGGGGTTGGGAATTCACCCCTCCACTTT.